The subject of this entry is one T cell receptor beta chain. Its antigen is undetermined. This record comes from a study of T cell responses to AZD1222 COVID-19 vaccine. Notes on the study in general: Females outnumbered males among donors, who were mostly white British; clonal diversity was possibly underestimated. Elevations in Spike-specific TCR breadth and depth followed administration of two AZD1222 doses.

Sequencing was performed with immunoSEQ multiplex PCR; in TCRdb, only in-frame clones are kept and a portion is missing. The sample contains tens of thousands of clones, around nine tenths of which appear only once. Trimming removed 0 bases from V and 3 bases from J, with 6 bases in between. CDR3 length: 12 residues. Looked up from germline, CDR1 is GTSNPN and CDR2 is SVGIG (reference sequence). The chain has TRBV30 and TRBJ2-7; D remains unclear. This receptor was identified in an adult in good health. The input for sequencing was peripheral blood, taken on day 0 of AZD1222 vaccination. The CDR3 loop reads CAWSVASYEQYF. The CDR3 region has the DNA TGTGCCTGGAGTGTGGCAAGCTACGAGCAGTACTTC.